This TCR beta chain appears in the sequencing data of a study of control samples from healthy donors and cancer patients. The table came from immunoSEQ multiplex PCR; TCRdb's copy has only in-frame clones and leaves some out. The sample carries 70,000 to 85,000 clones, approximately 82% recorded once. The germline CDR1 and CDR2 sequences are LNHNV and YYDKDF (reference sequence). V was pared by 11 bases and J by 4 bases, with 7 bases of the junction left unmatched. This CDR3 region has 14 residues. The source material was PBMCs. The source is a man aged 60 to 75 with head and neck cancer. This chain uses TRBV15 with TRBJ2-5; TRBD2 matches at 13 bases. In nucleotides, the CDR3 is TGTGCCGCTGGACTAGCGGGAGTGATAGAGACCCAGTACTTC. Translating it yields CAAGLAGVIETQYF.